A selection of T cell receptor beta chains follows, all from one sample in a study of blood T cell repertoires in COVID-19. TCRdb's table, derived via immunoSEQ multiplex PCR, lists solely in-frame clones and lacks some. Of roughly 360,000 clones listed, more than 70% are singletons. Input material: PBMCs or T cells enriched from blood (not recorded which). Receptor source: a man aged 30 to 45 who had recovered from COVID-19. Each CDR3 is given with its conserved first and last residue. The D gene is left open where the match is weak. Clone size is shown for a subset of rows, as once, few, many or a class of expanded clone.

cdr3_aa	cdr3_nt	j_call	v_call	clone_size	d_call
CASSGRGSSYNSPLHF	TGTGCCAGCAGCGGCAGGGGAAGCTCCTATAATTCACCCCTCCACTTT	TRBJ1-6	TRBV9	few	-
CASSAGTSLRTDTQYF	TGCGCCAGCAGCGCGGGGACTTCGCTACGCACAGATACGCAGTATTTT	TRBJ2-3	TRBV5-1	-	-
CASSLPGGEQYF	TGTGCCAGCAGCCTTCCCGGGGGTGAGCAGTACTTC	TRBJ2-7	TRBV3-1/TRBV3-2	-	-
CASSYYDRWAGELFF	TGTGCCAGCAGTTACTACGACAGGTGGGCCGGGGAGCTGTTTTTT	TRBJ2-2	TRBV6-6	-	-
CASGGPYGNTEAFF	TGCGCCAGCGGCGGTCCCTACGGGAACACTGAAGCTTTCTTT	TRBJ1-1	TRBV10-1	-	-
CASKRAEGSPLHF	TGTGCCAGCAAACGGGCGGAGGGTTCACCCCTCCACTTT	TRBJ1-6	TRBV6-6	-	-
CASSLGTSGGAHTQYF	TGTGCCAGCAGCTTAGGGACTAGCGGGGGGGCCCATACGCAGTATTTT	TRBJ2-3	TRBV11-2	-	TRBD2
CASSQTRSGSYEQYF	TGTGCCAGCAGCCAAACTAGATCAGGCTCCTACGAGCAGTACTTC	TRBJ2-7	TRBV7-8	-	-
CAWSGQVAGELFF	TGTGCCTGGAGTGGACAGGTCGCCGGGGAGCTGTTTTTT	TRBJ2-2	TRBV30	-	-
CASRYGEGQSKQFF	TGTGCCAGCAGGTACGGGGAGGGGCAGAGTAAGCAGTTCTTC	TRBJ2-1	TRBV6-1	-	TRBD2
CASSPGRNEQFF	TGTGCCAGCAGCCCCGGGAGGAATGAGCAGTTCTTC	TRBJ2-1	TRBV3-1/TRBV3-2	-	TRBD2
CASSTGETQYF	TGTGCCAGCAGCACCGGGGAGACCCAGTACTTC	TRBJ2-5	TRBV12-3/TRBV12-4	-	-
CASSLDRDSYGYTF	TGCGCCAGCAGCTTAGACAGGGACAGCTATGGCTACACCTTC	TRBJ1-2	TRBV5-1	-	TRBD1
CASSARTGGNAGELFF	TGTGCCAGCAGCGCGCGGACAGGGGGCAACGCCGGGGAGCTGTTTTTT	TRBJ2-2	TRBV7-3	-	TRBD1
CSVRTGEISNEQFF	TGCAGCGTACGCACAGGGGAGATCTCCAATGAGCAGTTCTTC	TRBJ2-1	TRBV29-1	-	TRBD1
CASSPAQDTEAFF	TGTGCCAGCTCACCGGCACAGGACACTGAAGCTTTCTTT	TRBJ1-1	TRBV18	-	-
CASSQEVRNEQFF	TGTGCCAGCAGCCAAGAAGTGCGGAATGAGCAGTTCTTC	TRBJ2-1	TRBV4-2	few	-
CASQQLDSRTDTQYF	TGTGCCAGCCAACAACTGGACTCCCGCACAGATACGCAGTATTTT	TRBJ2-3	TRBV19	-	-
CASSSDSTYEQYF	TGTGCCAGCAGCTCCGACAGTACCTACGAGCAGTACTTC	TRBJ2-7	TRBV7-3	once	-
CASRLSDLGEQYF	TGTGCCAGCAGGCTATCTGACTTGGGCGAGCAGTACTTC	TRBJ2-7	TRBV6-5	-	-
CASSLEGGTEAFF	TGTGCCAGCAGCTTAGAGGGGGGGACTGAAGCTTTCTTT	TRBJ1-1	TRBV7-9	-	-
CASSPRTTTNEKLFF	TGTGCCAGCAGCCCACGGACAACAACTAATGAAAAACTGTTTTTT	TRBJ1-4	TRBV9	-	-
CASSVGGDPSGYTF	TGTGCCAGCAGCGTAGGCGGGGATCCCTCTGGCTACACCTTC	TRBJ1-2	TRBV9	few	-
CACSGDMNTGELFF	TGTGCCTGTTCTGGGGACATGAACACCGGGGAGCTGTTTTTT	TRBJ2-2	TRBV30	-	-
CASSLGTSGGSTDTQYF	TGCGCCAGCAGCTTGGGGACTAGCGGGGGGAGCACAGATACGCAGTATTTT	TRBJ2-3	TRBV5-1	-	TRBD2
CASSPIWGLNTEAFF	TGTGCCAGCTCACCAATTTGGGGGCTGAACACTGAAGCTTTCTTT	TRBJ1-1	TRBV18	-	-
CASSPQGGQGAWEQYF	TGTGCCAGCAGCCCCCAGGGGGGACAGGGGGCATGGGAGCAGTACTTC	TRBJ2-7	TRBV3-1/TRBV3-2	-	TRBD1
CASSKGDTVGDTQYF	TGCGCCAGCAGCAAAGGGGACACCGTCGGAGATACGCAGTATTTT	TRBJ2-3	TRBV10-1	-	-
CASSDRGRSYGYTF	TGTGCCAGCAGTGACAGGGGACGGAGCTATGGCTACACCTTC	TRBJ1-2	TRBV2	-	-
CASSYGRNNQPQHF	TGTGCCAGCAGTTACGGCAGAAACAATCAGCCCCAGCATTTT	TRBJ1-5	TRBV6-6	once	-
CASSEGKTAYMNTEAFF	TGCGCCAGCAGTGAGGGAAAGACAGCTTACATGAACACTGAAGCTTTCTTT	TRBJ1-1	TRBV10-1	few	-
CSAGGGDFSGNTIYF	TGCAGCGCGGGAGGCGGAGACTTCTCTGGAAACACCATATATTTT	TRBJ1-3	TRBV29-1	-	-
CASSERQPNNSPLHF	TGTGCCAGCAGTGAGAGGCAGCCGAATAATTCACCCCTCCACTTT	TRBJ1-6	TRBV6-1	-	-
CAWSVRGGGDTQYF	TGTGCCTGGAGTGTTCGGGGGGGAGGAGATACGCAGTATTTT	TRBJ2-3	TRBV30	-	TRBD2
CASSLKPRDEQYF	TGTGCCAGCAGCCTAAAGCCGCGTGACGAGCAGTACTTC	TRBJ2-7	TRBV7-3	-	-
CASSVSGGTNTGELFF	TGCGCCAGCAGCGTTAGCGGGGGGACGAACACCGGGGAGCTGTTTTTT	TRBJ2-2	TRBV5-1	-	TRBD2
CASTRENTIYF	TGTGCCAGTACCCGGGAAAACACCATATATTTT	TRBJ1-3	TRBV19	once	-
CASSSKATLVNTEAFF	TGTGCCAGCAGCTCCAAAGCCACTTTAGTGAACACTGAAGCTTTCTTT	TRBJ1-1	TRBV5-4	-	-
CAIALRDTYEQYF	TGTGCCATTGCTCTGAGGGATACCTACGAGCAGTACTTC	TRBJ2-7	TRBV10-3	-	-
CASGGMDYGYTF	TGTGCCAGTGGGGGCATGGACTATGGCTACACCTTC	TRBJ1-2	TRBV12-3/TRBV12-4	-	-
CASSPRGTGELFF	TGTGCCAGCTCACCTCGGGGAACCGGGGAGCTGTTTTTT	TRBJ2-2	TRBV18	once	-
CASNRGHTDRGVNGYTF	TGTGCCAGCAACCGCGGACACACGGACAGGGGAGTGAATGGCTACACCTTC	TRBJ1-2	TRBV7-9	-	TRBD1